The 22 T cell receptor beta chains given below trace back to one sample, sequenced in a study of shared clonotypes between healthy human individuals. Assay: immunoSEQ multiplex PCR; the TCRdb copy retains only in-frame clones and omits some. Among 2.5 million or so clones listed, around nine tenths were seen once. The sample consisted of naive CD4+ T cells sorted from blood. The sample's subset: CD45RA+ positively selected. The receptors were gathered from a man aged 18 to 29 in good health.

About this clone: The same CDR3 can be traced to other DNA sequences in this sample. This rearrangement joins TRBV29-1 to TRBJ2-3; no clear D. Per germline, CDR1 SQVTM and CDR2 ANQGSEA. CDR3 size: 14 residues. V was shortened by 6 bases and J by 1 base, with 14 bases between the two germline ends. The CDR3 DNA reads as TGCAGCGTAGGCCTGGCAGGACGCACAGATACGCAGTATTTT. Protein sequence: CSVGLAGRTDTQYF.

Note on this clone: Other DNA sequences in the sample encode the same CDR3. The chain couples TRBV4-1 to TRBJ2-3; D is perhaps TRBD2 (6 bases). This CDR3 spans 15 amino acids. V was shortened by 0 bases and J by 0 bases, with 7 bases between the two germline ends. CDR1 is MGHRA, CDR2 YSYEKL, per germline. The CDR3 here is CASSQDGTSTDTQYF. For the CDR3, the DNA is TGCGCCAGCAGCCAAGATGGGACTAGCACAGATACGCAGTATTTT.

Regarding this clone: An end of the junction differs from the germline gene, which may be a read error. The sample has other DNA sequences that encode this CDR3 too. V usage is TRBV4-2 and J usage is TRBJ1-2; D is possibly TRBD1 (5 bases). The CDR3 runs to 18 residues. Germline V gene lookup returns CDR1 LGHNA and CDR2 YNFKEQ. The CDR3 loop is CASSQDLDGSGSIYGYTF. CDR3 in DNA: TGTGCCAGCAGCCAAGACCTGGATGGATCAGGGTCCATATATGGTTACACCTTC.

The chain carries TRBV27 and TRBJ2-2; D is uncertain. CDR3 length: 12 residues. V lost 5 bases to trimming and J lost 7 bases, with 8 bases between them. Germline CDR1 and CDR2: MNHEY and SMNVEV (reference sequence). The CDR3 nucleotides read TGTGCCAGCAGTCCTACAGTCGGGGAGCTGTTTTTT. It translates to CASSPTVGELFF.

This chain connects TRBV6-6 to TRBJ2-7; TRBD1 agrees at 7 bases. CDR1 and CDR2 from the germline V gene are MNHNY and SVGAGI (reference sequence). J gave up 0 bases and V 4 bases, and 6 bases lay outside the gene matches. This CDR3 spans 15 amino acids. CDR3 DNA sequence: TGTGCCAGCAGTTCGCCCGGGACAGACTCCTACGAGCAGTACTTC. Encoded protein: CASSSPGTDSYEQYF.

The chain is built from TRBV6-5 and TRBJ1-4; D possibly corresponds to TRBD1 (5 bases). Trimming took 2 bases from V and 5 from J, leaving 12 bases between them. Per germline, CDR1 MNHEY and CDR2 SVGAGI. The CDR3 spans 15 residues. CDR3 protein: CASSYNGGGNEKLFF. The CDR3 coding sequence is TGTGCCAGCAGTTACAATGGGGGGGGGAATGAAAAACTGTTTTTT.

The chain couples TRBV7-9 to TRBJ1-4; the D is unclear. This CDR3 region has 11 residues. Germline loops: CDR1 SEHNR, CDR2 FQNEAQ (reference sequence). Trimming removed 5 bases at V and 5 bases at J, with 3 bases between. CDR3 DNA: TGTGCCAGCAGCGTGAATGAAAAACTGTTTTTT. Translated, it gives CASSVNEKLFF.

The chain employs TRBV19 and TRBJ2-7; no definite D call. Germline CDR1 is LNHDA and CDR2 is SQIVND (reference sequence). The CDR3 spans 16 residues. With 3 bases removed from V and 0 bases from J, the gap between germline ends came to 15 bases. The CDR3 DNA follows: TGTGCCAGTAGTATCGGTGGGCCCACCTACTCCTACGAGCAGTACTTC. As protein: CASSIGGPTYSYEQYF.

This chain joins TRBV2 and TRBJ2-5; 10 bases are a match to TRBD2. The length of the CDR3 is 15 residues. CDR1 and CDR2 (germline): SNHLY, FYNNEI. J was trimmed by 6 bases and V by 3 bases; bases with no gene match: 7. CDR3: CASSEIAGGSQTQYF. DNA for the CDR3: TGTGCCAGCAGTGAGATAGCGGGGGGCTCCCAGACCCAGTACTTC.

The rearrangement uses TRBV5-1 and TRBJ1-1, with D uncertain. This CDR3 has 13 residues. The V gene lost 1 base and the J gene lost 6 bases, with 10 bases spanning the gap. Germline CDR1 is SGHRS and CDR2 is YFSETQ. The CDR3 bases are TGCGCCAGCAGCTTGATGGATGGCGCTGAAGCTTTCTTT. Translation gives CASSLMDGAEAFF. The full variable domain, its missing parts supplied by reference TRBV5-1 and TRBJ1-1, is KAGVTQTPRYLIKTRGQQVTLSCSPISGHRSVSWYQQTPGQGLQFLFEYFSETQRNKGNFPGRFSGRQFSNSRSEMNVSTLELGDSALYLCASSLMDGAEAFFGQGTRLTVV.

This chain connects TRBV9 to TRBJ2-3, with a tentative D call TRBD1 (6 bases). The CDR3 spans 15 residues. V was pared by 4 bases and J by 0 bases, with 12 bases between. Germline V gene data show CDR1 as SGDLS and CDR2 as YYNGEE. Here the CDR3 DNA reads TGTGCCAGCAGCCCCAGGGGAGCCAGCACAGATACGCAGTATTTT. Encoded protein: CASSPRGASTDTQYF.

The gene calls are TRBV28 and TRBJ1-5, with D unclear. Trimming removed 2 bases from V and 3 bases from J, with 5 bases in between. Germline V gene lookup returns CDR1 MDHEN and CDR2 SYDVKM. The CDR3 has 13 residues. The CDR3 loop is CASSLGANQPQHF. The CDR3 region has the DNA TGTGCCAGCAGTTTAGGAGCCAATCAGCCCCAGCATTTT.

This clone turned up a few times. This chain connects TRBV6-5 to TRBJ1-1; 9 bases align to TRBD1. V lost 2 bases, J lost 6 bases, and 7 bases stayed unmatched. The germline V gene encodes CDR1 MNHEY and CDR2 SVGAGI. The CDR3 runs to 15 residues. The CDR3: CASSYKQGAFAEAFF. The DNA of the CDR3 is TGTGCCAGCAGTTACAAACAGGGGGCGTTCGCTGAAGCTTTCTTT.

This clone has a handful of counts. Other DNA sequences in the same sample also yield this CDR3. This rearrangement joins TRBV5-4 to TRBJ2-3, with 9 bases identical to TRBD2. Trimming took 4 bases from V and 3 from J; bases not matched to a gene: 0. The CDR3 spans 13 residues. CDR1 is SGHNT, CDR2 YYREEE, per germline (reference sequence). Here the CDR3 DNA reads TGTGCCAGCAGCCTAGCGGGGACAGATACGCAGTATTTT. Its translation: CASSLAGTDTQYF. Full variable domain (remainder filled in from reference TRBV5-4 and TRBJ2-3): ETGVTQSPTHLIKTRGQQVTLRCSSQSGHNTVSWYQQALGQGPQFIFQYYREEENGRGNFPPRFSGLQFPNYSSELNVNALELDDSALYLCASSLAGTDTQYFGPGTRLTVL.

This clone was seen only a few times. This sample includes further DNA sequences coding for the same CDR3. The CDR3 sequence: CASSGSGNTIYF. In DNA, the CDR3 is TGTGCCAGCAGCGGCTCTGGAAACACCATATATTTT. The rearrangement uses TRBV2 and TRBJ1-3, with D hard to call. The CDR3 is 12 amino acids. The V gene lost 6 bases and the J gene lost 0 bases, with 3 bases spanning the gap. Germline V gives CDR1 SNHLY, CDR2 FYNNEI.

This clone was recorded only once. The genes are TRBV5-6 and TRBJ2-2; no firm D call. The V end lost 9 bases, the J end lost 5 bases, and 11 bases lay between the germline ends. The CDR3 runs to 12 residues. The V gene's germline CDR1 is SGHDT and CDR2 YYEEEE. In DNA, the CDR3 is TGTGCCACCAGAAAATTGACCGGGGAGCTGTTTTTT. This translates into CATRKLTGELFF.

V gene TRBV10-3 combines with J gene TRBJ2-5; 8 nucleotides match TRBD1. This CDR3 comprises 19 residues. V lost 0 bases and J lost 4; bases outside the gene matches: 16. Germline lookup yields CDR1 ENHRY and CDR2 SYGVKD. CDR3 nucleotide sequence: TGTGCCATCAGTGAGTCGGGCGGACAGGGTTGGTCCGGACCAGAGACCCAGTACTTC. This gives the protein CAISESGGQGWSGPETQYF.

The CDR3 nucleotides read TGTGCCAGTAGTATAGTCAAGGACAGGGGACTTGGAAAACTGTTTTTT. Amino acids: CASSIVKDRGLGKLFF. The chain uses TRBV19 and TRBJ1-4, with 9 bases identical to TRBD1. CDR1 and CDR2 (germline): LNHDA, SQIVND (reference sequence). J lost 10 bases, V lost 1 base, and 10 bases had no gene match. This CDR3 has 16 amino acids.

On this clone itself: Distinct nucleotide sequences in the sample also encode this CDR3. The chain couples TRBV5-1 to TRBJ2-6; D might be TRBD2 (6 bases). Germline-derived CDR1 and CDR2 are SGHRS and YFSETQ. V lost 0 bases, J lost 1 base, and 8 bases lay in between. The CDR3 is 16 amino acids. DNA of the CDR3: TGCGCCAGCAGCTTGGCCGGGGGTTCTGGGGCCAACGTCCTGACTTTC. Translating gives CASSLAGGSGANVLTF.

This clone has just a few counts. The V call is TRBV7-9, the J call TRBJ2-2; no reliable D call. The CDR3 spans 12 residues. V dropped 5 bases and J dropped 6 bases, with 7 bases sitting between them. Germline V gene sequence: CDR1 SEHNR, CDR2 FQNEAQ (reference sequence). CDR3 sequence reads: CASSPEAGELFF. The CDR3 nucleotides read TGTGCCAGCAGCCCCGAAGCCGGGGAGCTGTTTTTT. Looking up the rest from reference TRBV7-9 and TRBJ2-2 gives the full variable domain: DTGVSQNPRHKITKRGQNVTFRCDPISEHNRLYWYRQTLGQGPEFLTYFQNEAQLEKSRLLSDRFSAERPKGSFSTLEIQRTEQGDSAMYLCASSPEAGELFFGEGSRLTVL.

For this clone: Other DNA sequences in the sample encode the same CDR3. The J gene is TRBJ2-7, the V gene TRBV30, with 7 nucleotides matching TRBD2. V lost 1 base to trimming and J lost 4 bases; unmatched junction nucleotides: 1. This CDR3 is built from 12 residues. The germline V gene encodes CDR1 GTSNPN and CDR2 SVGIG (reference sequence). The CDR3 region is CAWSGSGYEQYF. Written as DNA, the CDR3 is TGTGCCTGGAGTGGTAGCGGGTACGAGCAGTACTTC.

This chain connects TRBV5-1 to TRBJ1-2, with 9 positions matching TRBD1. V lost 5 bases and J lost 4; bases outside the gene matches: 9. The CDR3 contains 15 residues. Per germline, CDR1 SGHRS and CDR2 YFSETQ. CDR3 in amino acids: CASSSPGQGVYGYTF. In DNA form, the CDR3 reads TGCGCCAGCAGTTCTCCGGGACAGGGTGTCTATGGCTACACCTTC.